One and the same sample provided the 17 T cell receptor beta chains below, sequenced in a study of T cells in localized non-small cell lung cancer. Some clones are missing from TCRdb's copy, which holds only in-frame ones; the method was immunoSEQ multiplex PCR. Here the sample spans around 28,000 clones, around nine tenths being singletons. Sequenced here: peripheral blood, sampled before any cancer treatment. All receptors derive from a woman between 18 and 50 years old with stage I lung adenocarcinoma.

The J gene is TRBJ2-7, the V gene TRBV11-3, with 13 bases fitting TRBD2. This CDR3 contains 16 residues. The germline gives CDR1 SGHNT, CDR2 YENEEA. V shed 5 bases and J 4 bases; nucleotides not matched to a gene: 8. CDR3 region: CASSPRLAGGTYEQYF. Here the CDR3 DNA reads TGTGCCAGCAGCCCCCGACTAGCGGGAGGAACATACGAGCAGTACTTC.

V and J are TRBV6-5 and TRBJ2-3; 11 bases line up with TRBD2. Germline CDR1 reads MNHEY; CDR2 reads SVGAGI. V gave up 5 bases and J gave up 6 bases; unmatched junction bases: 7. CDR3 length: 15 residues. In DNA form, the CDR3 reads TGTGCCAGCAGTGTCACTAGCGGGAGCTGGGATACGCAGTATTTT. As protein: CASSVTSGSWDTQYF.

The chain couples TRBV11-3 to TRBJ2-1; D is possibly TRBD1 (6 bases). Germline assignment: CDR1 SGHNT and CDR2 YENEEA. This CDR3 contains 14 residues. Trimming took 5 bases from V and 7 from J, leaving 15 bases between them. The CDR3 is CASSPGTLLNEQFF. The CDR3 DNA follows: TGTGCCAGCAGCCCCGGGACACTTCTAAATGAGCAGTTCTTC.

CDR3 coding DNA: TGTGCCAGCAATCGGCAGGGGCATGGAAACACCATATATTTT. It encodes CASNRQGHGNTIYF. This chain joins TRBV9 and TRBJ1-3; D might be TRBD1 (6 bases). Per the germline V gene, CDR1 is SGDLS and CDR2 is YYNGEE. V was clipped by 6 bases and J by 3 bases, with 13 bases between them. This CDR3 has 14 residues.

The chain joins TRBV21-1 to TRBJ1-2; TRBD1 reflects the table's D call only, with no check against the DNA. TRBV21-1 is given as a pseudogene. This CDR3 is 16 amino acids long. The CDR3 protein is CASSKTRQGAGYGYTF. DNA for the CDR3: TGTGCCAGCAGCAAAACACGACAGGGGGCGGGATATGGCTACACCTTC.

The chain combines TRBV30 with TRBJ1-1; no firm D call. This CDR3 comprises 13 residues. V gave up 0 bases and J gave up 2 bases, with 7 bases separating them. Germline CDR1 is GTSNPN and CDR2 is SVGIG (reference sequence). The CDR3 protein is CAWSVVSNTEAFF. The CDR3 DNA reads TGTGCCTGGAGTGTAGTTAGTAACACTGAAGCTTTCTTT.

This chain links TRBV27 with TRBJ1-2; 7 bases are a match to TRBD1. From germline, CDR1 is MNHEY and CDR2 SMNVEV (reference sequence). The CDR3 length is 13 residues. V trimming: 6 bases; J trimming: 7 bases; junction bases outside the gene matches: 8. For the CDR3, the DNA is TGTGCCAGCAGCCCCACAGGGGAGGCTGGCTACACCTTC. Its protein is CASSPTGEAGYTF.

This chain links TRBV27 with TRBJ1-5; D not resolved. From germline, CDR1 is MNHEY and CDR2 SMNVEV (reference sequence). V lost 6 bases and J 0 bases, leaving 9 bases between the germline ends. The CDR3 covers 14 residues. The CDR3 nucleotides are TGTGCCAGCAGGCGGCGGGATAGCAATCAGCCCCAGCATTTT. Its protein is CASRRRDSNQPQHF.

The chain links TRBV30 to TRBJ1-1, with 8 bases matching TRBD1. Germline V gives CDR1 GTSNPN, CDR2 SVGIG (reference sequence). This CDR3 is 11 amino acids long. The J segment lost 6 bases and the V segment lost 7 bases, leaving 4 bases of the junction unmatched. The CDR3 nucleotides are TGTGCCTCGACAGGGGCCGCTGAAGCTTTCTTT. This encodes CASTGAAEAFF. Looking up the rest from reference TRBV30 and TRBJ1-1 gives the full variable domain: SQTIHQWPATLVQPVGSPLSLECTVEGTSNPNLYWYRQAAGRGLQLLFYSVGIGQISSEVPQNLSASRPQDRQFILSSKKLLLSDSGFYLCASTGAAEAFFGQGTRLTVV.

V gene TRBV15 combines with J gene TRBJ2-2; D uncertain. The CDR3 length is 13 residues. The germline CDR1 and CDR2 sequences are LNHNV and YYDKDF (reference sequence). V was cut by 8 bases and J by 6 bases, with 13 bases left in between. The DNA of the CDR3 is TGTGCCACCTCACCGCCGGTTGCCGGGGAGCTGTTTTTT. Its protein is CATSPPVAGELFF.

This rearrangement joins TRBV29-1 to TRBJ2-7, with D perhaps TRBD1 (6 bases). CDR1 is SQVTM and CDR2 is ANQGSEA in the germline V gene. CDR3 length: 13 amino acids. Trimming left V 0 bases short and J 4 bases short, with 10 bases between. The CDR3 here is CSVEDPTGYEQYF. For the CDR3, the DNA is TGCAGCGTTGAAGATCCCACAGGGTACGAGCAGTACTTC.

The V and J genes are TRBV29-1 and TRBJ2-7; perhaps TRBD2 as D (5 bases). CDR1 and CDR2 from the germline V gene are SQVTM and ANQGSEA. This CDR3 comprises 12 residues. V lost 3 bases, J lost 6 bases, and 12 bases lay in between. The CDR3 sequence: CSVEPSAGEQYF. CDR3 nucleotides: TGCAGCGTTGAGCCTTCCGCGGGCGAGCAGTACTTC.

V gene TRBV4-3 combines with J gene TRBJ2-5, with no clear D. With 5 bases removed from V and 0 bases from J, the gap between germline ends came to 7 bases. Germline V CDR1 and CDR2: LGHNA, YSLEER. The CDR3 is made up of 13 amino acids. The CDR3 sequence: CASSVVHQETQYF. In DNA, the CDR3 is TGCGCCAGCAGCGTGGTCCACCAAGAGACCCAGTACTTC.

This chain's CDR3 is CASSLGTWAGLRSGNTIYF. CDR3 bases: TGTGCCAGCAGCTTAGGGACTTGGGCGGGACTTCGCTCTGGAAACACCATATATTTT. The chain recombines TRBV13 with TRBJ1-3, with D perhaps TRBD1 (5 bases). The CDR3 totals 19 residues. Per germline, CDR1 PRHDT and CDR2 FYEKMQ (reference sequence). Deletions cut 0 bases from V and 0 bases from J, with 18 bases between.

Within the sample, this clone is medium-sized. The chain couples TRBV6-1 to TRBJ1-5, with D perhaps matching TRBD1 (6 bases). The CDR3 runs 14 residues. CDR1 is MNHNS, CDR2 SASEGT, per germline. Trimming took off 1 base at V and 4 bases at J, with 8 bases between the two ends. For the CDR3, the DNA is TGTGCCAGCAGTGAAGGGACAGAGAATCAGCCCCAGCATTTT. Translating gives CASSEGTENQPQHF.

This clone occurred once. V usage is TRBV5-1 and J usage is TRBJ2-1, with 13 bases identical to TRBD2. The CDR3 has 15 residues. V lost 5 bases and J lost 8; bases outside the gene matches: 7. Germline V gene lookup returns CDR1 SGHRS and CDR2 YFSETQ. This CDR3 is CASSQGLAGAHEQFF. DNA for the CDR3: TGCGCCAGCAGTCAAGGACTAGCGGGAGCTCATGAGCAGTTCTTC.

This sequence joins TRBV6-1 and TRBJ1-1; TRBD1 matches 7 bases. Germline trimming cut 6 bases from V and 0 bases from J; bases unmatched to any gene: 4. The CDR3 sequence is 14 residues long. CDR1 and CDR2 (germline): MNHNS, SASEGT. In DNA form, the CDR3 reads TGTGCCAGCAGCGTGGACAGGCTGAACACTGAAGCTTTCTTT. Amino acids: CASSVDRLNTEAFF.